Following are 3 T cell receptor beta chains from one sample sequenced in a study of blood T cell repertoires in COVID-19. Sequencing was performed with immunoSEQ multiplex PCR; in TCRdb, only in-frame clones are kept and a portion is missing. The table records hundreds of thousands of clones, 84% of them present only once. Sequenced input: peripheral blood. The receptors were gathered from a woman older than 75 with active or convalescent COVID-19.

V and J are TRBV29-1 and TRBJ1-1, with 7 bases identical to TRBD1. V dropped 6 bases and J dropped 2; count of bases not matched to a gene: 9. CDR1 SQVTM and CDR2 ANQGSEA come from the germline V gene. This CDR3 has 14 amino acids. The CDR3 sequence is CSVAGGQHNTEAFF. For the CDR3, the DNA is TGCAGCGTCGCGGGGGGACAGCACAACACTGAAGCTTTCTTT.

As concerns this clone: Other nucleotide sequences from this sample produce the same CDR3. This sequence joins TRBV5-1 and TRBJ2-3, with a weak D call TRBD2 (6 bases). This CDR3 spans 14 amino acids. Germline CDR1 reads SGHRS; CDR2 reads YFSETQ. Deletions cut 3 bases from V and 4 bases from J, with 12 bases between. CDR3 nucleotides: TGCGCCAGCAGCTCCGGGCTAGCGCCAGATACGCAGTATTTT. It translates to CASSSGLAPDTQYF.

This clone was seen once. The chain carries TRBV5-4 and TRBJ2-1; 10 nucleotides match TRBD2. The V gene end was trimmed by 1 base and the J gene end by 5 bases; junction bases not matched to a gene: 0. The germline V gene encodes CDR1 SGHNT and CDR2 YYREEE (reference sequence). The CDR3 consists of 14 residues. CDR3 loop: CASSLTSGDNEQFF. The CDR3, as DNA: TGTGCCAGCAGCTTGACTAGCGGGGACAATGAGCAGTTCTTC.